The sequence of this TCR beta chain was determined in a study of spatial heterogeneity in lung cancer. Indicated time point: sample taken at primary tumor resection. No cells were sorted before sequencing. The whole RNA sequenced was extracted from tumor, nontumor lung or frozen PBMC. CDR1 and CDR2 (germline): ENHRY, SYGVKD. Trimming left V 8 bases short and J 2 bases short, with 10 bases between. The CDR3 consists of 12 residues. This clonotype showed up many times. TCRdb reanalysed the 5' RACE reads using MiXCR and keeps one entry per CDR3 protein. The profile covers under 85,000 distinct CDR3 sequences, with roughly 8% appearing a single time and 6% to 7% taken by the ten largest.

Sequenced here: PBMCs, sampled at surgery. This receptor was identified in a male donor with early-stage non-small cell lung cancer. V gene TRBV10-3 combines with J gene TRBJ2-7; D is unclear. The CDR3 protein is CAIGWKPYEQYF. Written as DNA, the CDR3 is TGTGCCATCGGGTGGAAGCCCTACGAGCAGTACTTC.